This T cell receptor beta chain was recorded in a study of radiation and T cells in renal cell carcinoma. Described time point: blood 2 weeks post-SBRT. Stated treatment: 15 Gy SBRT to primary tumor, nephrectomy 4 weeks later. The repertoire was sequenced with immunoSEQ multiplex PCR; TCRdb's copy has only in-frame clones and lacks some. The sample lists 100,000 to 150,000 clones; 75% to 85% were seen once. General study findings and limits: Top tumor clonotypes rose in blood 2 weeks post-radiation, then contracted.

A word on this clone: Antigen specificity is unknown.

V lost 3 bases, J lost 3 bases, and 3 bases lay in between. The germline CDR1 and CDR2 sequences are MDHEN and SYDVKM. This CDR3 region has 11 residues. The TCR sequence derives from a woman aged 60-70 years with renal cell carcinoma. The chain couples TRBV28 to TRBJ2-7, with D unclear. This sample comprised blood, obtained from a patient whose treatment included radiotherapy and nephrectomy. CDR3 region: CASSFNYEQYF. The CDR3 bases are TGTGCCAGCAGTTTCAACTACGAGCAGTACTTC.